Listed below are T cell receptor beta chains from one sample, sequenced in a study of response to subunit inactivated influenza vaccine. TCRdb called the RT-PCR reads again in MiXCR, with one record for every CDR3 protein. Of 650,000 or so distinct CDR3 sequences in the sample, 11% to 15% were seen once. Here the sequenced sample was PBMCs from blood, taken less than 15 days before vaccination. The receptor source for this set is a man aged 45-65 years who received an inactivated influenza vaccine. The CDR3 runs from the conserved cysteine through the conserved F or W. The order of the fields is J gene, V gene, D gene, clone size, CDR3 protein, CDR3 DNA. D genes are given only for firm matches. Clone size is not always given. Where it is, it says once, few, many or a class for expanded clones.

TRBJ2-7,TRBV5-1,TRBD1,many,CASSLSLGQGSYEQYF,TGCGCCAGCAGCTTGAGTCTGGGACAGGGGTCGTACGAGCAGTACTTC
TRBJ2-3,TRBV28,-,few,CASSFRRDPSTDTQYF,TGTGCCAGCAGTTTTAGGAGAGACCCTAGCACAGATACGCAGTATTTT
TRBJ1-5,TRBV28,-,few,CASHRNPKNSNQPQHF,TGTGCCAGCCACCGGAACCCAAAAAATAGCAATCAGCCCCAGCATTTT
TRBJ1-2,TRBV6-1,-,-,CASSKQDRRGSGYTF,TGTGCCAGCAGTAAACAGGACAGAAGAGGGAGCGGCTACACCTTC
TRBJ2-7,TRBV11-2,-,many,CASSLYTLQQYF,TGTGCCAGCAGCTTATACACCCTCCAGCAGTACTTC
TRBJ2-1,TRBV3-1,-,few,CASSPRRYNEQFF,TGTGCCAGCAGCCCAAGAAGATACAATGAGCAGTTCTTC
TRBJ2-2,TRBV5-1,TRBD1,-,CASSNDRENTGELFF,TGCGCCAGCAGCAACGACAGGGAGAACACCGGGGAGCTGTTTTTT
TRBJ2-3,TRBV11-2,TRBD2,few,CASSSGTSGASSTDTQYF,TGTGCCAGCAGCTCGGGGACTAGCGGGGCCTCTAGCACAGATACGCAGTATTTT
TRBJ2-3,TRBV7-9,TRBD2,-,CASSRWASGATDTQYF,TGTGCCAGCAGCCGATGGGCTAGCGGGGCCACAGATACGCAGTATTTT
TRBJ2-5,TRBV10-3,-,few,CAISEQGQETQYF,TGTGCCATCAGTGAACAGGGCCAAGAGACCCAGTACTTC
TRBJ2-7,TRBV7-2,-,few,CASSLAGLPGEQYF,TGTGCCAGCAGCTTAGCTGGACTACCTGGAGAGCAGTACTTC
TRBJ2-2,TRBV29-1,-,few,CSVEGGTGELFF,TGCAGCGTTGAGGGCGGGACCGGGGAGCTGTTTTTT
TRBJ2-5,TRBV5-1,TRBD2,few,CASSPSGGYETQYF,TGCGCCAGCTCCCCTAGCGGGGGGTACGAGACCCAGTACTTC
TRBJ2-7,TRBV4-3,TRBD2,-,CASSQKLPLEGGHEQYF,TGCGCCAGCAGCCAAAAGCTTCCTTTGGAGGGAGGGCACGAGCAGTACTTC
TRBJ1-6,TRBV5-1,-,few,CASRGTRNNSPLHF,TGCGCCAGCAGGGGGACTAGAAATAATTCACCCCTCCACTTT
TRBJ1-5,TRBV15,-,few,CAISRDRRGWTQHF,TGTGCCATCAGCAGAGATCGTCGGGGGTGGACCCAGCATTTT
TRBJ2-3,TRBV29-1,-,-,CSVVSGLGTDTQYF,TGCAGCGTTGTGAGCGGGCTTGGGACAGATACGCAGTATTTT
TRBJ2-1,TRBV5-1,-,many,CASSLRTGYNEQFF,TGTGCCAGCAGCCTGAGGACGGGCTACAATGAGCAGTTCTTC
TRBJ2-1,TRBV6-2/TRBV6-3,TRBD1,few,CASRRDRVYTNEQFF,TGTGCCAGCAGGCGAGACAGGGTCTACACCAATGAGCAGTTCTTC
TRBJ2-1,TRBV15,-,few,CATSRDVTNEQFF,TGTGCCACCAGCAGAGATGTTACGAATGAGCAGTTCTTC
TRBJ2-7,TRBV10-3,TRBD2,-,CAAGGGVLYEQYF,TGTGCCGCCGGGGGGGGCGTACTCTACGAGCAGTACTTC
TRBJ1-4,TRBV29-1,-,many,CSVRERAATNEKLFF,TGCAGCGTTCGGGAAAGGGCTGCAACTAATGAAAAACTGTTTTTT
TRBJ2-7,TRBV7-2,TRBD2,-,CASSLDGGGFYEQYF,TGTGCCAGCAGCTTAGACGGCGGGGGGTTCTACGAGCAGTACTTC
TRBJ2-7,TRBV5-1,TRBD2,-,CASSLVTSGGINEQYF,TGCGCCAGCAGCTTGGTGACTAGCGGGGGGATCAACGAGCAGTACTTC
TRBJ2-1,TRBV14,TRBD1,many,CASRSLGQGTYNEQFF,TGTGCCAGCAGGTCATTAGGACAGGGGACCTACAATGAGCAGTTCTTC
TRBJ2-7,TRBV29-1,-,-,CSVGEGGAGEQYF,TGCAGCGTTGGAGAGGGTGGGGCTGGTGAGCAGTACTTC
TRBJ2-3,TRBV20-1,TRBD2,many,CRGAGSDTQYF,TGCAGGGGAGCGGGGTCAGATACGCAGTATTTT
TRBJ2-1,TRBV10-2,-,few,CASSETLGQLYNEQFF,TGCGCCAGCAGTGAGACCTTAGGACAGCTTTACAATGAGCAGTTCTTC
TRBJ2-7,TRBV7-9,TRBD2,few,CASGSSGSIYEQYF,TGTGCCAGCGGGTCTAGCGGGAGCATCTACGAGCAGTACTTC
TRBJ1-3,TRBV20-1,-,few,CSAQKGGNTIYF,TGCAGTGCCCAGAAGGGGGGAAACACCATATATTTT
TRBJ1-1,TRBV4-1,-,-,CASSPNLSQGGSKAFF,TGCGCCAGCAGCCCGAATCTGAGCCAGGGAGGCTCGAAAGCTTTCTTT
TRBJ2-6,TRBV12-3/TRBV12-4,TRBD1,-,CASRHLWDRSGAGANVLTF,TGTGCCAGCAGGCACTTATGGGACAGGTCAGGGGCTGGGGCCAACGTCCTGACTTTC
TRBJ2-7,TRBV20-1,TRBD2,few,CSASDPLAATYEQYF,TGCAGTGCTAGTGATCCCCTAGCGGCGACCTACGAGCAGTACTTC
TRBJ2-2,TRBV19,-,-,CASRAGVNTGELFF,TGTGCCAGCAGAGCAGGGGTGAACACCGGGGAGCTGTTTTTT
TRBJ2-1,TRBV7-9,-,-,CASSLALRGANNEQFF,TGTGCCAGCAGCTTAGCGCTGAGGGGGGCGAACAATGAGCAGTTCTTC
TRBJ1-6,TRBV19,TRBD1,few,CASSIAGGNSPLHF,TGTGCCAGTAGTATTGCAGGGGGTAATTCACCCCTCCACTTT
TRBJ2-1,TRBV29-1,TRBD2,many,CSVDGGGQDVWSYNEQFF,TGCAGCGTCGACGGGGGGGGCCAGGACGTCTGGTCCTACAATGAGCAGTTCTTC
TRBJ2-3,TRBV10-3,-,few,CAISDSRSSSTDTQYF,TGTGCCATCAGTGACTCTAGGTCGTCTTCCACAGATACGCAGTATTTT
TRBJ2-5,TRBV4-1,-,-,CASSQEGGLGTQYF,TGCGCCAGCAGCCAAGAGGGGGGCTTGGGGACCCAGTACTTC
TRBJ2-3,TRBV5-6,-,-,CAIGPGLADTQYF,TGTGCCATCGGCCCGGGGCTTGCAGATACGCAGTATTTT
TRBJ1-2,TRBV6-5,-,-,CASSYSMTANYGYTF,TGTGCCAGCAGTTACTCGATGACAGCTAACTATGGCTACACCTTC
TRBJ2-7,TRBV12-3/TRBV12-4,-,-,CASSLLLTSYEQYF,TGTGCCAGCAGTTTACTACTTACTTCCTACGAGCAGTACTTC
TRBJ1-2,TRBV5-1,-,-,CASSLDRNRYGYTF,TGCGCCAGCAGCTTGGATAGAAACCGCTATGGCTACACCTTC